This TCR beta chain emerged from a study of blood T cells in healthy people across ages. PCR was performed a second time for about 7 to 11 cycles using a sample-barcoded 5' primer and a J-beta primer mix. TCRdb re-analysed the 5' RACE reads in MiXCR, keeping a single row per CDR3 protein. The repertoire holds around 800,000 distinct CDR3 sequences, with approximately 44% as singletons. Sequenced material: blood. This TCR was sampled from a man between 60 and 70 years old in good health.

The CDR3 DNA sequence: TGTGCCAGCAGTTGGGGAAGGGACTATGGCTACACCTTC. It specifies CASSWGRDYGYTF. The gene calls are TRBV27 and TRBJ1-2; D remains unclear. Trimming left V 4 bases short and J 3 bases short, with 9 bases between. CDR3 size: 13 residues. Germline loops: CDR1 MNHEY, CDR2 SMNVEV (reference sequence).